The 5 T cell receptor beta chains below were found in one sample sequenced in a study of T cells after yellow fever vaccination. Via MiXCR, TCRdb re-called the 5' RACE reads, giving one row per CDR3 protein. The sample consists of around 65,000 distinct CDR3 sequences, under 6.5% of them appearing once. The material sequenced was CD4+ T cells sorted from PBMCs, taken approximately 16 days after the first yellow fever vaccination. These receptors all stem from a man between 18 and 29 years old who received the YFV17D yellow fever vaccine.

At least ten counts were recorded for this clonotype. Here the CDR3 reads CASSSSGRRLYGYTF. DNA for the CDR3: TGTGCCAGCAGTTCCTCAGGCAGGAGACTCTATGGCTACACCTTC. The chain uses TRBV28 and TRBJ1-2; D not resolved. Germline V gene lookup returns CDR1 MDHEN and CDR2 SYDVKM. The CDR3 runs to 15 residues. Trimming took off 4 bases at V and 4 bases at J, with 16 bases between the two ends.

This clonotype was detected ten times or more. The chain recombines TRBV6-6 with TRBJ1-4, with D possibly matching TRBD1 (5 bases). Germline assignment: CDR1 MNHNY and CDR2 SVGAGI (reference sequence). The CDR3 is 13 amino acids. V was clipped by 6 bases and J by 3 bases, with 8 bases between them. The DNA for the CDR3 is TGTGCCAGCAGGACAGTACCTAATGAAAAACTGTTTTTT. Its protein is CASRTVPNEKLFF.

This clonotype was detected ten times or more. The CDR3 region is CATASSGTSGGTDTQYF. Here the CDR3 DNA reads TGTGCCACCGCCTCCTCCGGGACTAGCGGGGGCACAGATACGCAGTATTTT. The chain couples TRBV15 to TRBJ2-3; 13 nucleotides line up with TRBD2. This CDR3 region has 17 residues. Germline values: CDR1 LNHNV, CDR2 YYDKDF (reference sequence). The J segment lost 1 base and the V segment lost 8 bases, leaving 9 bases of the junction unmatched.

This clonotype was detected many times. The chain employs TRBV5-1 and TRBJ2-3, with 11 bases fitting TRBD2. CDR1 SGHRS and CDR2 YFSETQ come from the germline V gene. J lost 4 bases, V lost 0 bases, and 7 bases had no gene match. This CDR3 spans 17 amino acids. CDR3 amino acids: CASSLASLAGGPDTQYF. CDR3 bases: TGCGCCAGCAGCTTGGCCTCCCTAGCGGGGGGCCCAGATACGCAGTATTTT.

Many counts were recorded for this clonotype. V and J are TRBV28 and TRBJ1-2; D uncertain. The CDR3 is 13 residues long. Germline CDR1 is MDHEN and CDR2 is SYDVKM. V lost 1 base to trimming and J lost 6 bases, with 9 bases between them. CDR3 DNA sequence: TGTGCCAGCAGTTTATCATCGGGAGATGGCTACACCTTC. Its translation is CASSLSSGDGYTF.